A single sample is the source of the 32 T cell receptor beta chains below, sequenced in a study of preoperative IRX-2 immunotherapy in early breast cancer (dated by TCRdb to between 2019 and 2020). Library prep was done by the immunoSEQ multiplex PCR assay. In its TCRdb copy, this immuneACCESS table keeps in-frame sequences only and misses some clones. Where compared with another copy, unresolved V genes explain less than half of these, and the others have no known cause. For this sample there are 40,000 to 50,000 clones; approximately 77% appear just once. The top ten clones comprise approximately 1% of the sample. The sample's treatment or condition label is to be understood as: preoperative locoregional IRX-2 cytokine immunotherapy. The sample here was tumor tissue, taken after IRX-2 immunotherapy. These receptors were taken from a human donor with breast cancer.

CDR3 loop: CASSYEIIGVAFF. The CDR3 DNA reads as TGTGCCAGCAGCTACGAAATAATAGGGGTAGCTTTCTTT. The V and J genes are TRBV14 and TRBJ1-1; D is perhaps TRBD1 (5 bases). The CDR3 sequence is 13 residues long. Germline lookup yields CDR1 SGHDN and CDR2 FVKESK. V was shortened by 5 bases and J by 10 bases, with 17 bases between the two germline ends.

The CDR3 reads CASSIGGKGYSNQPQHF. For the CDR3, the DNA is TGTGCCAGTAGTATAGGGGGGAAAGGTTATAGCAATCAGCCCCAGCATTTT. The chain has TRBV19 and TRBJ1-5; perhaps TRBD1 as D (5 bases). With 1 base removed from V and 0 bases from J, the gap between germline ends came to 13 bases. Germline V gene data show CDR1 as LNHDA and CDR2 as SQIVND (reference sequence). This CDR3 has 17 amino acids.

The chain carries TRBV6-8 and TRBJ1-1; D may be TRBD1 (5 bases). Germline CDR1 is MNHGY and CDR2 is SAAAGT. V was shortened by 2 bases and J by 5 bases, with 15 bases between the two germline ends. The CDR3 is 15 residues long. The CDR3 region is CASSYAVPGATEAFF. The CDR3 coding sequence is TGTGCCAGCAGTTACGCCGTCCCCGGGGCTACTGAAGCTTTCTTT.

This chain links TRBV14 with TRBJ1-2; possible D gene TRBD1, 6 bases. CDR3 length equals 13 residues. Trimming took off 1 base at V and 6 bases at J, with 9 bases between the two ends. Germline V CDR1 and CDR2: SGHDN, FVKESK. The CDR3 nucleotides read TGTGCCAGCAGCCAAGTCCAGGGGAATGGCTACACCTTC. Encoded protein: CASSQVQGNGYTF.

The CDR3 spells CASRPDRGLREQYF. Here the CDR3 DNA reads TGTGCCAGCAGACCGGACAGGGGGCTTAGAGAACAGTACTTC. The chain is built from TRBV6-8 and TRBJ2-7; 11 bases map to TRBD1. This CDR3 is built from 14 residues. The ends lost 6 bases at V and 10 bases at J; junction bases unmatched: 11. Per the germline V gene, CDR1 is MNHGY and CDR2 is SAAAGT.

The chain recombines TRBV5-1 with TRBJ1-3; 8 nucleotides line up with TRBD1. The CDR3 covers 17 residues. In germline, CDR1 is SGHRS, CDR2 YFSETQ. V lost 4 bases to trimming and J lost 2 bases; unmatched junction nucleotides: 11. CDR3 amino acids: CASSLRGRTGAGNTIYF. In nucleotides, the CDR3 is TGCGCCAGCAGCCTCAGGGGGCGCACCGGGGCTGGAAACACCATATATTTT.

The V call is TRBV10-1, the J call TRBJ2-1; TRBD1 agrees at 7 bases. Looked up from germline, CDR1 is WNHNN and CDR2 is SYGVQD (reference sequence). V shed 6 bases and J 4 bases; nucleotides not matched to a gene: 6. CDR3 length equals 14 residues. CDR3 sequence reads: CASSATGRYNEQFF. In DNA, the CDR3 is TGCGCCAGCAGCGCGACAGGGAGATACAATGAGCAGTTCTTC.

DNA for the CDR3: TGCGCCAGCAGTGTGTCGGGTGGAAGCAATCAGCCCCAGCATTTT. As protein: CASSVSGGSNQPQHF. The V and J genes are TRBV10-2 and TRBJ1-5; D unresolved. Germline V gives CDR1 WSHSY, CDR2 SAAADI. The CDR3 is 15 amino acids. Deletions cut 4 bases from V and 1 base from J, with 11 bases between.

The rearrangement uses TRBV19 and TRBJ1-6; D gene uncertain. Deletions cut 5 bases from V and 9 bases from J, with 11 bases between. This CDR3 has 13 residues. CDR1 LNHDA and CDR2 SQIVND come from the germline V gene (reference sequence). CDR3 nucleotides: TGTGCCAGTAGTTTGGAGGGAGGTTCACCCCTCCACTTT. Its protein product is CASSLEGGSPLHF.

The V call is TRBV11-3, the J call TRBJ2-5; D is possibly TRBD1 (5 bases). The CDR3 totals 14 residues. V was trimmed by 0 bases and J by 9 bases, leaving 14 bases between them. CDR1 and CDR2 from the germline V gene are SGHNT and YENEEA. Here the CDR3 DNA reads TGTGCCAGCAGCTTAGAGTCGGCCCAAGGGGCCCAGTACTTC. Its translation is CASSLESAQGAQYF.

This clone was recorded a few times. This chain uses TRBV18 with TRBJ1-2; D remains unclear. The length of the CDR3 is 14 residues. Germline CDR1 KGHSH, CDR2 LQKENI. With 2 bases removed from V and 8 bases from J, the gap between germline ends came to 15 bases. CDR3 bases: TGTGCCAGCTCACCAAGGCAGGACTTGGGAGGCTACACCTTC. It encodes CASSPRQDLGGYTF.

V usage is TRBV5-1 and J usage is TRBJ1-2; tentative D call: TRBD1 (5 bases). Germline lookup yields CDR1 SGHRS and CDR2 YFSETQ. The CDR3 runs 14 residues. V was trimmed by 7 bases and J by 7 bases, leaving 20 bases between them. The CDR3 bases are TGCGCCAGCCAACCTTACGAGGGGAGTATTGGCTACACCTTC. Protein product: CASQPYEGSIGYTF.

The chain joins TRBV19 to TRBJ1-4; TRBD1 matches at 9 bases. CDR3 length equals 15 residues. Losses at the gene ends were 11 bases for V and 5 bases for J; bases not matched to a gene: 12. CDR1 is LNHDA and CDR2 is SQIVND in the germline V gene (reference sequence). The CDR3 loop is CAGGPTGGGNEKLFF. Written as DNA, the CDR3 is TGTGCCGGAGGACCTACAGGGGGCGGAAATGAAAAACTGTTTTTT.

The V and J genes are TRBV19 and TRBJ1-1; D might be TRBD1 (5 bases). CDR1 and CDR2 (germline): LNHDA, SQIVND (reference sequence). There are 14 residues in the CDR3. V was clipped by 4 bases and J by 10 bases, with 19 bases between them. In DNA, the CDR3 is TGTGCCAGTAGTAGCAGACCCGGGACCGCTGGAGCTTTCTTT. This gives the protein CASSSRPGTAGAFF.

The V call is TRBV18, the J call TRBJ2-3, with 8 positions matching TRBD2. Trimming at V came to 5 bases and at J to 2 bases, leaving 6 bases not matched to a gene. The CDR3 contains 15 residues. Germline V lookup: CDR1 KGHSH, CDR2 LQKENI. The CDR3 DNA reads as TGTGCCAGCTCAAGATTAGCGGGAACCACAGATACGCAGTATTTT. Residues: CASSRLAGTTDTQYF.

The V and J genes are TRBV5-1 and TRBJ2-1, with D hard to call. V was shortened by 4 bases and J by 8 bases, with 16 bases between the two germline ends. The CDR3 length is 14 residues. CDR1 SGHRS and CDR2 YFSETQ come from the germline V gene. The CDR3 sequence: CASSPDLRGDEQFF. The CDR3 DNA is TGCGCCAGCAGCCCTGACCTCCGTGGGGATGAGCAGTTCTTC.

The chain has TRBV19 and TRBJ2-7, with a possible D match to TRBD1 (6 bases). CDR3 size: 14 residues. The V gene's germline CDR1 is LNHDA and CDR2 SQIVND (reference sequence). V shed 6 bases and J shed 4 bases, with 16 bases lying between them. CDR3 sequence reads: CASSHWTDKYEQYF. The CDR3 DNA is TGTGCCAGTAGCCATTGGACAGATAAGTACGAGCAGTACTTC.

The chain recombines TRBV19 with TRBJ2-3; 11 positions match TRBD2. The CDR3 consists of 16 residues. The ends lost 5 bases at V and 6 bases at J; junction bases unmatched: 10. Germline loops: CDR1 LNHDA, CDR2 SQIVND (reference sequence). CDR3 residues: CASSATGTSGRDTQYF. The CDR3 DNA is TGTGCCAGTAGTGCCACGGGGACTAGCGGAAGGGATACGCAGTATTTT.

Only a few counts were recorded for this clone. This chain connects TRBV19 to TRBJ2-5; 7 bases fit TRBD2. The trim removed 3 bases at V and 2 bases at J, leaving 3 bases unmatched. The CDR3 consists of 14 residues. Germline values: CDR1 LNHDA, CDR2 SQIVND (reference sequence). This chain's CDR3 is CASSIGGFQETQYF. The CDR3 nucleotides read TGTGCCAGTAGTATCGGGGGGTTTCAAGAGACCCAGTACTTC. The full variable domain, completed using reference TRBV19 and TRBJ2-5, is DGGITQSPKYLFRKEGQNVTLSCEQNLNHDAMYWYRQDPGQGLRLIYYSQIVNDFQKGDIAEGYSVSREKKESFPLTVTSAQKNPTAFYLCASSIGGFQETQYFGPGTRLLVL.

The CDR3 spells CAISESLAITGELFF. The CDR3 DNA follows: TGTGCCATCAGTGAGTCATTAGCAATCACCGGGGAGCTGTTTTTT. This rearrangement joins TRBV10-3 to TRBJ2-2; the D is unclear. This CDR3 region has 15 residues. Deletions cut 0 bases from V and 4 bases from J, with 9 bases between. In germline, CDR1 is ENHRY, CDR2 SYGVKD.

This chain uses TRBV7-4 with TRBJ2-1; 7 bases line up with TRBD2. J lost 3 bases, V lost 5 bases, and 4 bases had no gene match. The CDR3 loop spans 14 amino acids. In germline, CDR1 is SGHVT, CDR2 SQSDAQ. The CDR3 loop reads CASSPGGIYNEQFF. CDR3 DNA sequence: TGTGCCAGCAGCCCCGGGGGGATCTACAATGAGCAGTTCTTC.

The gene calls are TRBV19 and TRBJ1-5, with D perhaps matching TRBD1 (6 bases). The germline gives CDR1 LNHDA, CDR2 SQIVND (reference sequence). The V gene lost 4 bases and the J gene lost 6 bases, with 19 bases spanning the gap. This CDR3 comprises 16 residues. CDR3 DNA sequence: TGTGCCAGTAGTAAAGGGGGACGGACATGGGGTCAGCCCCAGCATTTT. Protein sequence: CASSKGGRTWGQPQHF.

This rearrangement joins TRBV23-1 to TRBJ2-1; 11 bases fit TRBD2. TRBV23-1 belongs to the ORF category, with a function that is uncertain. This CDR3 has 15 residues. Germline trimming cut 6 bases from V and 5 bases from J; bases unmatched to any gene: 6. The CDR3 loop reads CASSRTGLADNEQFF. The DNA of the CDR3 is TGCGCCAGCAGCAGAACGGGACTAGCGGACAATGAGCAGTTCTTC.

The chain uses TRBV19 and TRBJ2-1; 11 nucleotides line up with TRBD2. The junction had 13 bases not matched to a gene; V was cut back by 5 bases and J by 10 bases. Per the germline V gene, CDR1 is LNHDA and CDR2 is SQIVND (reference sequence). This CDR3 has 16 residues. CDR3 region: CASSLRGSGRAGEQFF. The CDR3 region has the DNA TGTGCCAGTAGTCTCCGCGGTAGCGGGAGGGCCGGGGAGCAGTTCTTC. The full variable domain, with the rest looked up from reference TRBV19 and TRBJ2-1, is DGGITQSPKYLFRKEGQNVTLSCEQNLNHDAMYWYRQDPGQGLRLIYYSQIVNDFQKGDIAEGYSVSREKKESFPLTVTSAQKNPTAFYLCASSLRGSGRAGEQFFGPGTRLTVL.

The chain recombines TRBV7-1 with TRBJ1-5; 7 bases are a match to TRBD1. TRBV7-1 is an ORF; its function is uncertain. The V and J ends lost 3 bases and 5 bases, in that order; junction bases with no gene match: 10. This CDR3 comprises 16 residues. The CDR3 loop is CASSSDKEGADQPQHF. For the CDR3, the DNA is TGTGCCAGCAGCTCCGACAAAGAGGGGGCCGATCAGCCCCAGCATTTT.

This chain connects TRBV5-1 to TRBJ2-2; TRBD2 agrees at 7 bases. The CDR3 is 17 amino acids. With 4 bases clipped from V and 6 bases from J, the junction kept 15 bases outside the gene matches. Looked up from germline, CDR1 is SGHRS and CDR2 is YFSETQ. CDR3 nucleotide sequence: TGCGCCAGCAGCCCTATCGGCGGGAGAACAGTCGCCGGGGAGCTGTTTTTT. This encodes CASSPIGGRTVAGELFF. Full variable domain (missing parts from reference TRBV5-1 and TRBJ2-2): KAGVTQTPRYLIKTRGQQVTLSCSPISGHRSVSWYQQTPGQGLQFLFEYFSETQRNKGNFPGRFSGRQFSNSRSEMNVSTLELGDSALYLCASSPIGGRTVAGELFFGEGSRLTVL.

The rearrangement joins TRBV29-1 to TRBJ2-1; 8 nucleotides align to TRBD2. The CDR3 totals 14 residues. The germline V gene has CDR1 SQVTM and CDR2 ANQGSEA. Unmatched junction bases numbered 8, after V lost 7 bases and J lost 3 bases. CDR3 amino acids: CSARGAGDYNEQFF. The CDR3 DNA reads TGCAGCGCCCGTGGAGCGGGAGACTACAATGAGCAGTTCTTC.

This clone occurred a few times. The chain couples TRBV6-8 to TRBJ2-7, with 9 bases that match TRBD2. Per the germline V gene, CDR1 is MNHGY and CDR2 is SAAAGT. The V gene end was trimmed by 4 bases and the J gene end by 2 bases; junction bases not matched to a gene: 12. This CDR3 region has 17 residues. The CDR3, as DNA: TGTGCCAGCAGTTCGAAGGCTACTAGCGGGTTTACCTACGAGCAGTACTTC. It codes for CASSSKATSGFTYEQYF.

The V and J genes are TRBV19 and TRBJ2-5; 9 bases line up with TRBD1. This CDR3 contains 16 residues. J gave up 1 base and V 8 bases, and 11 bases lay outside the gene matches. Per germline, CDR1 LNHDA and CDR2 SQIVND (reference sequence). This CDR3 reads CASDPGTGFSQETQYF. The CDR3 bases are TGTGCCAGTGATCCCGGGACAGGGTTTTCCCAAGAGACCCAGTACTTC. Filled out from reference TRBV19 and TRBJ2-5, the complete variable domain reads DGGITQSPKYLFRKEGQNVTLSCEQNLNHDAMYWYRQDPGQGLRLIYYSQIVNDFQKGDIAEGYSVSREKKESFPLTVTSAQKNPTAFYLCASDPGTGFSQETQYFGPGTRLLVL.

This clone occurred once. The rearrangement joins TRBV18 to TRBJ1-1; no firm D call. Per the germline V gene, CDR1 is KGHSH and CDR2 is LQKENI. There are 13 residues in the CDR3. The V end was cut by 0 bases, the J end by 5 bases, with 7 bases between. The CDR3 region has the DNA TGTGCCAGCTCACCACCCGGACTGACTGAAGCTTTCTTT. Protein: CASSPPGLTEAFF.

The CDR3 region has the DNA TGTGCCAGCAGTCCGGGACGTCTGACCAATCAGCCCCAGCATTTT. This codes for CASSPGRLTNQPQHF. The chain is built from TRBV6-8 and TRBJ1-5; D is possibly TRBD1 (5 bases). The CDR3 has 15 amino acids. Germline V gene data show CDR1 as MNHGY and CDR2 as SAAAGT. Trimming cost V 5 bases and J 3 bases, with 14 bases left between them.

The chain uses TRBV11-3 and TRBJ2-2; D remains unclear. With 0 bases removed from V and 1 base from J, the gap between germline ends came to 6 bases. Germline values: CDR1 SGHNT, CDR2 YENEEA. CDR3 length: 15 residues. CDR3 sequence reads: CASSLDLVNTGELFF. The DNA for the CDR3 is TGTGCCAGCAGCTTAGACCTAGTGAACACCGGGGAGCTGTTTTTT.